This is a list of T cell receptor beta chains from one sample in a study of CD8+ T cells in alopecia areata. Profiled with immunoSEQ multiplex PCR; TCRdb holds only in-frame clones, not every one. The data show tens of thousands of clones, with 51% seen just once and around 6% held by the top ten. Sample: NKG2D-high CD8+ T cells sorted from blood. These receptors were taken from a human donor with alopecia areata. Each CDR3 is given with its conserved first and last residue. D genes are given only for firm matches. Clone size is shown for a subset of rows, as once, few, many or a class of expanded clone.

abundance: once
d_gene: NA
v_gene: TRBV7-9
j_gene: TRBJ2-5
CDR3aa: CASSHGGGAETQYF
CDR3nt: TGTGCCAGCAGCCATGGCGGGGGCGCAGAGACCCAGTACTTC

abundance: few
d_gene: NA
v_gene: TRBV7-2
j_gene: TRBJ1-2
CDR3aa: CASSPALNYGYTF
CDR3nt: TGTGCCAGCAGCCCCGCCCTGAACTATGGCTACACCTTC

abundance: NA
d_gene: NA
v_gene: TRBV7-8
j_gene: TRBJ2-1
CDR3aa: CASSLGLGTNEQFF
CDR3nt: TGTGCCAGCAGCTTAGGTTTGGGCACAAATGAGCAGTTCTTC

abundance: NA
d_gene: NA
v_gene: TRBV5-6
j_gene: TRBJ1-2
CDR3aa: CASSSGDYGYTF
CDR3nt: TGTGCCAGCAGCTCGGGGGACTATGGCTACACCTTC

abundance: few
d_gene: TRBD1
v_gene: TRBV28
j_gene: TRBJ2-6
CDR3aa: CASSSPDRASISGANVLTF
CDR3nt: TGTGCCAGCAGTTCCCCGGACAGGGCATCGATCTCTGGGGCCAACGTCCTGACTTTC

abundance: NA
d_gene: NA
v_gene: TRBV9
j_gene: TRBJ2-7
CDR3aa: CASTPPISHEQYF
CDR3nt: TGTGCCAGCACCCCACCCATATCCCACGAGCAGTACTTC

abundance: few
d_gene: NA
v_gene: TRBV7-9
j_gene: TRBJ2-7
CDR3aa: CASAVGPDEQYF
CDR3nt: TGTGCCAGCGCCGTGGGGCCCGACGAGCAGTACTTC

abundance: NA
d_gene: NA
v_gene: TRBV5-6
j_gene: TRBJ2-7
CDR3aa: CASSLISGPYEQYF
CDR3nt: TGTGCCAGCAGCTTGATCAGCGGACCCTACGAGCAGTACTTC

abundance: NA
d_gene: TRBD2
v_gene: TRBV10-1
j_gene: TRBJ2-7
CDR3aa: CASSDGTSGGWEQYF
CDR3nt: TGCGCCAGCAGTGACGGGACTAGCGGGGGATGGGAGCAGTACTTC

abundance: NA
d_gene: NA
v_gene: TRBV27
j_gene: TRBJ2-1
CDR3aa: CASSSGSGSHNEQFF
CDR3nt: TGTGCCAGCAGTTCCGGTTCAGGGAGCCACAATGAGCAGTTCTTC

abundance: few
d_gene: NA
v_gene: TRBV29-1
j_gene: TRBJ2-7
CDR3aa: CSVELLGEQYF
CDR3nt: TGCAGCGTTGAGTTGTTGGGCGAGCAGTACTTC

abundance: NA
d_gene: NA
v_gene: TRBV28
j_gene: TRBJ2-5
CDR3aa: CASSHIRETQYF
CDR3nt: TGTGCCAGCAGTCACATACGGGAGACCCAGTACTTC

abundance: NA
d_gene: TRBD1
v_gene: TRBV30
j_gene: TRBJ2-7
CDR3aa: CAWRAMGQSYEQYF
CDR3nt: TGTGCCTGGAGGGCCATGGGACAGAGCTACGAGCAGTACTTC

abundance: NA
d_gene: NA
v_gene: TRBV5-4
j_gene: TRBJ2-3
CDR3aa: CASSFGSDTQYF
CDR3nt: TGTGCCAGCAGCTTTGGAAGCGATACGCAGTATTTT

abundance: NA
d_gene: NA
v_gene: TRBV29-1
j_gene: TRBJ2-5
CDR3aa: CSALAEEQYF
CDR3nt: TGCAGCGCGTTAGCAGAAGAGCAGTACTTC

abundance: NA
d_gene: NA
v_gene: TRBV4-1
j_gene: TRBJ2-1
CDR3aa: CASSQAAVPVNEQFF
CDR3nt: TGCGCCAGCAGCCAAGCGGCGGTCCCGGTCAATGAGCAGTTCTTC

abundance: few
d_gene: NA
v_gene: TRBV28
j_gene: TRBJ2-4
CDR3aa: CASSVPREIAKNIQYF
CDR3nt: TGTGCCAGCAGTGTACCAAGAGAGATAGCCAAAAACATTCAGTACTTC

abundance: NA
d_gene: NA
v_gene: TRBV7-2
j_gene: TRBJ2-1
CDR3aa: CASSPTLGSLLYNEQFF
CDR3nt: TGTGCCAGCAGCCCTACACTGGGGAGTCTTCTCTACAATGAGCAGTTCTTC